The clone carrying this T cell receptor beta chain was found a few times. Antigen specificity is unknown. The study ran its PCR with 60 Vbeta and 13 Jbeta primers. The repertoire was sequenced with immunoSEQ multiplex PCR; TCRdb's copy has only in-frame clones and lacks some. The table records around 140,000 clones, about four fifths of them present only once. Germline values: CDR1 SGHTA, CDR2 FQGNSA. This CDR3 spans 15 amino acids. Trimming removed 9 bases from V and 1 base from J; junction bases left unmatched: 6. The source of the sample is a study of cytomegalovirus exposure and HLA in healthy donors. General observations from the study: According to an earlier analysis, most TCR beta V segments yielded productive rearrangements about 87% or about 30% of the time.

The chain employs TRBV7-2 and TRBJ2-2; 9 nucleotides match TRBD1. The receptor was isolated from a male donor in good health and CMV-seronegative. Sequenced: PBMCs. Here the CDR3 reads CASWTGAGNTGELFF. Written as DNA, the CDR3 is TGTGCCAGTTGGACAGGGGCCGGGAACACCGGGGAGCTGTTTTTT.